Below, 17 T cell receptor beta chains from the same sample are listed, as sequenced in a study of radiation and T cells in renal cell carcinoma. Assay: immunoSEQ multiplex PCR; the TCRdb copy retains only in-frame clones and omits some. The repertoire holds about 150,000 clones, with about 87% as singletons. The time point is: baseline pretreatment blood. Treatment indicated: 15 Gy SBRT to primary tumor, nephrectomy 4 weeks later. The sequenced sample was blood, obtained from a patient whose treatment included radiotherapy and nephrectomy. The receptors here all came from a woman aged 65 to 85 with renal cell carcinoma.

The genes are TRBV5-1 and TRBJ1-2; D is unclear. From germline, CDR1 is SGHRS and CDR2 YFSETQ. This CDR3 region has 15 residues. Trimming cost V 3 bases and J 7 bases, with 19 bases left between them. DNA of the CDR3: TGCGCCAGCAGCTATTACACTGATACCAGTGCTGGCTACACCTTC. This translates into CASSYYTDTSAGYTF.

This clone occurred once. The V gene is TRBV28, the J gene TRBJ1-2; TRBD1 might be the D (5 bases). The CDR3 sequence is 14 residues long. V dropped 2 bases and J dropped 4 bases, with 11 bases sitting between them. Germline V gene data show CDR1 as MDHEN and CDR2 as SYDVKM. The CDR3 is CASSLGGLGYGYTF. The CDR3 DNA follows: TGTGCCAGCAGTTTAGGGGGGTTGGGCTATGGCTACACCTTC.

This chain uses TRBV11-2 with TRBJ2-7; D perhaps matches TRBD1 (6 bases). CDR1 is SGHAT and CDR2 is FQNNGV in the germline V gene. V lost 5 bases and J 2 bases, leaving 22 bases between the germline ends. The length of the CDR3 is 17 residues. The CDR3 protein is CASSRDGRGLATYEQYF. CDR3 DNA sequence: TGTGCCAGCAGCCGGGACGGCAGGGGTTTGGCGACCTACGAGCAGTACTTC.

This chain uses TRBV28 with TRBJ2-7; possible D gene TRBD2, 5 bases. Germline assignment: CDR1 MDHEN and CDR2 SYDVKM. V was cut by 7 bases and J by 2 bases, with 9 bases left in between. The CDR3 extends over 12 amino acids. The CDR3 protein is CASTSQTYEQYF. CDR3 sequence (DNA): TGTGCCAGCACTAGCCAAACCTACGAGCAGTACTTC.

V usage is TRBV7-3 and J usage is TRBJ1-2, with D unclear. Trimming stripped 1 base from V and 0 bases from J, with 9 bases between. The CDR3 sequence is 15 residues long. CDR1 and CDR2 from the germline V gene are SGHTA and FQGTGA. As DNA, the CDR3 is TGTGCCAGCAGCTTAAATAAGGGTGCTAACTATGGCTACACCTTC. Its protein is CASSLNKGANYGYTF.

The CDR3 DNA is TGTGCCAGCGGTCCCGGGGGCACAGGAACTCTTGGAAACACCATATATTTT. This codes for CASGPGGTGTLGNTIYF. The gene calls are TRBV7-9 and TRBJ1-3, with a weak D call TRBD1 (6 bases). Per germline, CDR1 SEHNR and CDR2 FQNEAQ (reference sequence). This CDR3 spans 17 amino acids. V was clipped by 8 bases and J by 3 bases, with 23 bases between them.

This clone has just a few counts. This sequence joins TRBV7-9 and TRBJ1-5; D is perhaps TRBD1 (5 bases). The V end lost 0 bases, the J end lost 6 bases, and 6 bases lay between the germline ends. This CDR3 is built from 13 residues. The germline CDR1 and CDR2 sequences are SEHNR and FQNEAQ (reference sequence). The CDR3 coding sequence is TGTGCCAGCAGCTTAGCGGGGACTCAGCCCCAGCATTTT. Its protein product is CASSLAGTQPQHF.

The rearrangement uses TRBV5-4 and TRBJ2-3; 16 positions agree with TRBD2. V gave up 3 bases and J gave up 6 bases; unmatched junction bases: 7. Germline V gene data show CDR1 as SGHNT and CDR2 as YYREEE (reference sequence). This CDR3 is 17 amino acids long. The CDR3 region is CASSSGTSGGAPDTQYF. CDR3 bases: TGTGCCAGCAGCTCTGGGACTAGCGGGGGGGCACCGGATACGCAGTATTTT.

The genes are TRBV9 and TRBJ2-5; 10 bases are shared with TRBD2. There are 16 residues in the CDR3. The V gene's germline CDR1 is SGDLS and CDR2 YYNGEE. Losses at the gene ends were 3 bases for V and 1 base for J; bases not matched to a gene: 6. Here the CDR3 DNA reads TGTGCCAGCAGCGGCCAAGCGGGGGGGCCCCAAGAGACCCAGTACTTC. Protein sequence: CASSGQAGGPQETQYF.

This clone was picked up one time. The chain carries TRBV6-4 and TRBJ2-2; TRBD1 matches 11 bases. CDR3 length: 15 residues. The V and J ends lost 4 bases and 4 bases, in that order; junction bases with no gene match: 2. Looked up from germline, CDR1 is MRHNA and CDR2 is SNTAGT. Here the CDR3 DNA reads TGTGCCAGCAGTGCAGGACAGGGGGCCACCGGGGAGCTGTTTTTT. This translates into CASSAGQGATGELFF.

The chain is built from TRBV6-1 and TRBJ1-3; D is uncertain. CDR3 length: 13 residues. Looked up from germline, CDR1 is MNHNS and CDR2 is SASEGT. V was trimmed by 8 bases and J by 0 bases, leaving 8 bases between them. CDR3 loop: CASYGYSGNTIYF. The CDR3 coding sequence is TGTGCCAGCTATGGGTACTCTGGAAACACCATATATTTT.

The J gene is TRBJ2-7, the V gene TRBV30; 8 nucleotides line up with TRBD2. The trim removed 6 bases at V and 5 bases at J, leaving 9 bases unmatched. The CDR3 covers 13 residues. Germline V lookup: CDR1 GTSNPN, CDR2 SVGIG (reference sequence). CDR3 DNA sequence: TGTGCCTGCGCGGGACTAGGTTTCCACGAGCAGTACTTC. Its translation is CACAGLGFHEQYF.

The V gene is TRBV7-3, the J gene TRBJ2-3, with 8 bases aligning to TRBD2. From germline, CDR1 is SGHTA and CDR2 FQGTGA. Trimming at V came to 5 bases and at J to 4 bases, leaving 5 bases not matched to a gene. This CDR3 has 14 residues. CDR3 protein: CASSRGGTSDTQYF. CDR3 in DNA: TGTGCCAGCAGCCGCGGGGGGACTTCAGATACGCAGTATTTT.

The chain carries TRBV30 and TRBJ1-5, with D maybe TRBD1 (5 bases). CDR1 is GTSNPN, CDR2 SVGIG, per germline (reference sequence). V shed 3 bases and J shed 2 bases, with 11 bases lying between them. The CDR3 is made up of 14 amino acids. The CDR3 coding sequence is TGTGCCTGGAGGGGCAGGGTGGGCAATCAGCCCCAGCATTTT. Translation gives CAWRGRVGNQPQHF.

This chain links TRBV5-1 with TRBJ2-3; the match to TRBD2 covers 10 bases. The CDR3 has 17 residues. Germline V gene sequence: CDR1 SGHRS, CDR2 YFSETQ. The junction had 11 bases not matched to a gene; V was cut back by 7 bases and J by 0 bases. The DNA for the CDR3 is TGCGCCAGCGGACGGACTAGCGGCGGATCGAGCACAGATACGCAGTATTTT. It specifies CASGRTSGGSSTDTQYF.

This sequence joins TRBV5-1 and TRBJ2-5; the match to TRBD1 covers 9 bases. J gave up 5 bases and V 4 bases, and 9 bases lay outside the gene matches. This CDR3 is built from 15 residues. Looked up from germline, CDR1 is SGHRS and CDR2 is YFSETQ. CDR3 nucleotide sequence: TGCGCCAGCAGCACCACCGGGACAGGGACTGAGACCCAGTACTTC. Its protein is CASSTTGTGTETQYF.

CDR3 DNA: TGTGCCAGCAGGCCCACGGGGGCCAACGTCCTGACTTTC. It encodes CASRPTGANVLTF. The V gene is TRBV5-6, the J gene TRBJ2-6, with D uncertain. The CDR3 length is 13 residues. Germline assignment: CDR1 SGHDT and CDR2 YYEEEE. Trimming pared 5 bases from V and 4 bases from J, leaving 7 bases between. The complete variable domain, with remaining parts taken from reference TRBV5-6 and TRBJ2-6, reads DAGVTQSPTHLIKTRGQQVTLRCSPKSGHDTVSWYQQALGQGPQFIFQYYEEEERQRGNFPDRFSGHQFPNYSSELNVNALLLGDSALYLCASRPTGANVLTFGAGSRLTVL.